Below, 9 T cell receptor beta chains from the same sample are listed, as sequenced in a study of blood T cell repertoires in COVID-19. Measured with immunoSEQ multiplex PCR; TCRdb has only the in-frame clones, and not every one. The sample consists of about 250,000 clones, 88% of them appearing once. Sequenced material: peripheral blood. The receptors come from a young woman with COVID-19, enrolled during active disease.

This chain connects TRBV11-3 to TRBJ2-3, with TRBD2 matching over 11 bases. This CDR3 is built from 18 residues. Germline V lookup: CDR1 SGHNT, CDR2 YENEEA. The V segment lost 4 bases and the J segment 3 bases; nucleotides outside the gene matches: 12. In DNA form, the CDR3 reads TGTGCCAGCAGCTCCCGCACGCATAGCGGGGGGGCAACAGATACGCAGTATTTT. Residues: CASSSRTHSGGATDTQYF.

CDR3 DNA sequence: TGTGCCAGCAGCAAACGGTCTAGCGGGGAAGGAGAGCAGTACTTC. Translated: CASSKRSSGEGEQYF. The chain links TRBV21-1 to TRBJ2-7; TRBD2, as called in the table, went unchecked against the DNA. TRBV21-1 is flagged as a pseudogene. CDR3 length: 15 residues.

The chain joins TRBV7-6 to TRBJ2-2, with a possible D match to TRBD2 (6 bases). Trimming stripped 1 base from V and 6 bases from J, with 12 bases between. Looked up from germline, CDR1 is SGHVS and CDR2 is FNYEAQ. The CDR3 consists of 15 residues. As DNA, the CDR3 is TGTGCCAGCAGCTTAGGCTCACTAGCTCCCGGGGAGCTGTTTTTT. Translated, it gives CASSLGSLAPGELFF.

The chain joins TRBV3-1 (or the pseudogene TRBV3-2) to TRBJ2-7, with D perhaps TRBD1 (6 bases). CDR1 is LGHDT and CDR2 is YNNKEL in the germline V gene (reference sequence). The CDR3 contains 15 residues. Deletions cut 4 bases from V and 0 bases from J, with 13 bases between. In DNA, the CDR3 is TGTGCCAGCAGCCGAACAGGGACCCACTCCTACGAGCAGTACTTC. Encoded protein: CASSRTGTHSYEQYF.

V is TRBV4-1 and J is TRBJ2-7; TRBD1 matches at 11 bases. The V gene end was trimmed by 1 base and the J gene end by 6 bases; junction bases not matched to a gene: 5. Germline V CDR1 and CDR2: MGHRA, YSYEKL. The CDR3 totals 15 residues. CDR3 nucleotides: TGCGCCAGCAGCCAAGCTAGGGACAGGGGGTCCGAGCAGTACTTC. This sequence encodes CASSQARDRGSEQYF.

This chain joins TRBV9 and TRBJ2-3, with D possibly TRBD1 on 6 matching bases. Trimming left V 3 bases short and J 6 bases short, with 11 bases between. CDR1 and CDR2 (germline): SGDLS, YYNGEE. CDR3 size: 13 residues. Here the CDR3 DNA reads TGTGCCAGCAGCGGGGACACCGAGGATACGCAGTATTTT. It specifies CASSGDTEDTQYF.

V is TRBV24-1 and J is TRBJ1-2, with D perhaps matching TRBD1 (6 bases). The ends were cut back, 8 bases at V and 0 bases at J, with 12 bases in the middle. CDR1 KGHDR and CDR2 SFDVKD come from the germline V gene. The length of the CDR3 is 14 residues. The CDR3 region has the DNA TGTGCCACCATTGCAGGGGCCTCTAACTATGGCTACACCTTC. This encodes CATIAGASNYGYTF.

This chain connects TRBV6-2 or TRBV6-3 to TRBJ2-4; D may be TRBD2 (6 bases). V lost 2 bases to trimming and J lost 0 bases, with 8 bases between them. This CDR3 contains 15 residues. CDR1 MNHEY and CDR2 SVGEGT come from the germline V gene. CDR3 protein: CASSYLGLAKNIQYF. The CDR3 DNA reads as TGTGCCAGCAGTTACCTGGGACTAGCCAAAAACATTCAGTACTTC.

This chain links TRBV6-2 or TRBV6-3 with TRBJ2-6; maybe TRBD2 (6 bases). In germline, CDR1 is MNHEY, CDR2 SVGEGT. Trimming left V 6 bases short and J 1 base short, with 13 bases between. The CDR3 sequence is 16 residues long. The CDR3 DNA reads TGTGCCAGCAGCCCTGGGAGGCCGTCTGGGGCCAACGTCCTGACTTTC. Amino acid sequence: CASSPGRPSGANVLTF.